There are a few counts of the clone carrying this TCR beta chain. What it recognizes is unknown. These data originate in a study of CD8 T cells in ankylosing spondylitis. The germline gives CDR1 ENHRY, CDR2 SYGVKD. V lost 6 bases, J lost 2 bases, and 4 bases stayed unmatched. CDR3 length: 15 residues. The study, taken as a whole, reports: Under 10 highly homologous variants formed a TCR beta motif that appeared characteristic of ankylosing spondylitis blood. Some of these motif variants have turned up before, in reports on reactive arthritis synovial fluid and blood. Disease-linked clones proved CD8+ and comparatively uncommon in peripheral blood.

Quantitative barcoded 5'-RACE was used to prepare TCR beta libraries. One entry per CDR3 protein, called by TCRdb with MiXCR from the 5' RACE reads. The data hold 750,000 to 850,000 distinct CDR3 sequences, with over 9.5% observed a single time. The sample consisted of blood, either unsorted or a sorted T cell fraction (not recorded which). V usage is TRBV10-3 and J usage is TRBJ2-3; 11 bases are shared with TRBD2. The TCR originated in a male donor with ankylosing spondylitis. The CDR3, as DNA: TGTGCCATCAGAATAGCGGGAGGGGACACAGATACGCAGTATTTT. Its translation is CAIRIAGGDTDTQYF.